The 11 T cell receptor beta chains given below trace back to one sample, sequenced in a study of T cell clonality in common variable immunodeficiency. Broader study findings: Fewer deletions and N-nucleotide insertions were reportedly seen in common variable immunodeficiency TCR beta sequences.

For these TCRs, the target antigens are not known. Assay: immunoSEQ multiplex PCR; the TCRdb copy retains only in-frame clones and omits some. The data show approximately 35,000 clones, with none appearing a single time. Sequencing was carried out using peripheral blood mononuclear cells. These receptors were taken from a human donor with common variable immunodeficiency.

By proportion, this clone is medium-sized. The CDR3 goes on 3 residues after the read ends, and that part is filled in from the germline J gene. The chain joins TRBV30 to TRBJ1-1, with TRBD1 matching over 10 bases. V lost 8 bases and J lost 2; bases outside the gene matches: 2. In germline, CDR1 is GTSNPN, CDR2 SVGIG (reference sequence). This CDR3 contains 12 residues. The part of the CDR3 DNA that was read is TGTGCCGGGGACAGGGGAAACACTGAA. Translation gives CAGDRGNTE. The whole CDR3 sequence is CAGDRGNTEAFF. The variable domain in full, with the rest retrieved from reference TRBV30 and TRBJ1-1, is SQTIHQWPATLVQPVGSPLSLECTVEGTSNPNLYWYRQAAGRGLQLLFYSVGIGQISSEVPQNLSASRPQDRQFILSSKKLLLSDSGFYLCAGDRGNTEAFFGQGTRLTVV.

Many counts were recorded for this clone. CDR3 protein: CSAKRQGSYNEQFF. The DNA read from the CDR3 is TGCAGTGCCAAAAGACAGGGCTCCTACAATGAG. The gene calls are TRBV20-1 and TRBJ2-1; 7 bases fit TRBD1. Sequencing ends 3 residues short of the CDR3 end; the germline J gene provides the rest. Germline CDR1 DFQATT, CDR2 SNEGSKA (reference sequence). The CDR3 sequence is 14 residues long. V was clipped by 6 bases and J by 0 bases; unmatched bases: 5.

At least ten counts were recorded for this clone. The read terminates 3 residues before the CDR3 end, so the remaining end is supplied by the germline J gene. The rearrangement links TRBV18 to TRBJ2-6; 9 bases map to TRBD1. The CDR3 length is 19 residues. Trimming at V came to 2 bases and at J to 0 bases, leaving 8 bases not matched to a gene. Per the germline V gene, CDR1 is KGHSH and CDR2 is LQKENI. CDR3 sequence reads: CASSPWTGEALSGANVLTF. Incomplete CDR3 DNA: TGTGCCAGCTCACCATGGACAGGGGAAGCTCTCTCTGGGGCCAACGTC. Based on the CDR3 plus reference TRBV18 and TRBJ2-6, the full variable domain is NAGVMQNPRHLVRRRGQEARLRCSPMKGHSHVYWYRQLPEEGLKFMVYLQKENIIDESGMPKERFSAEFPKEGPSILRIQQVVRGDSAAYFCASSPWTGEALSGANVLTFGAGSRLTVL.

This clone was found many times. The CDR3 extends 3 residues past the end of the read, so its final part is completed from the germline J gene. The genes are TRBV23-1 and TRBJ1-1; TRBD1 is a possible D gene (5 bases). TRBV23-1 is treated as an ORF (open reading frame) with a function not yet certain. CDR3 length equals 12 residues. V was shortened by 0 bases and J by 7 bases, with 6 bases between the two germline ends. CDR3 DNA, as far as it was read: TGCGCCAGCAGTCAATCACAGGTTGAA. It is translated as CASSQSQVE. The whole CDR3 sequence is CASSQSQVEAFF.

As for this clone: The CDR3 end falls 3 residues outside the read, so it is completed with the germline J gene. The gene calls are TRBV19 and TRBJ2-3; a weak D match, TRBD1 (6 bases). Germline CDR1 and CDR2: LNHDA and SQIVND (reference sequence). V lost 5 bases, J lost 5 bases, and 11 bases lay in between. This CDR3 has 13 residues. The sequenced part of the CDR3 DNA is TGTGCCAGTAGTGAACAACAGGGAGATACG. It encodes CASSEQQGDT. In full, the CDR3 reads CASSEQQGDTQYF.

In this sample, this clone turned up a few times. The read terminates 3 residues ahead of where the CDR3 ends, so the germline J gene completes it. V is TRBV19 and J is TRBJ1-2; TRBD1 aligns across 8 bases. CDR3 length: 17 amino acids. The trim removed 7 bases at V and 0 bases at J, leaving 13 bases unmatched. The germline CDR1 and CDR2 sequences are LNHDA and SQIVND (reference sequence). This CDR3 reads CASTPRTGFATNYGYTF. CDR3 DNA (partial): TGTGCCAGTACCCCCAGGACAGGGTTCGCGACTAACTATGGC. The full variable domain, rest sourced from reference TRBV19 and TRBJ1-2, is DGGITQSPKYLFRKEGQNVTLSCEQNLNHDAMYWYRQDPGQGLRLIYYSQIVNDFQKGDIAEGYSVSREKKESFPLTVTSAQKNPTAFYLCASTPRTGFATNYGYTFGSGTRLTVV.

This clone was observed a few times. The sequence runs out 3 residues before the end of the CDR3; the remainder is reconstructed from the germline J gene. This rearrangement joins TRBV6-2 or TRBV6-3 to TRBJ1-5; 8 bases map to TRBD1. Trimming cost V 5 bases and J 5 bases; bases outside gene matches: 8. The CDR3 covers 15 residues. The V gene's germline CDR1 is MNHEY and CDR2 SVGEGT. The CDR3 loop is CASSTTGTGYQPQHF. CDR3 DNA (partial): TGTGCCAGCAGTACCACTGGGACAGGTTATCAGCCC.

This clone has more than one count but fewer than ten. Read data end 3 residues before the CDR3 end; the end is taken from the germline J gene. This chain links TRBV11-3 with TRBJ1-4; no clear D. Germline CDR1 is SGHNT and CDR2 is YENEEA. V was shortened by 4 bases and J by 0 bases, with 9 bases between the two germline ends. This CDR3 has 15 amino acids. The CDR3 protein is CASSWAGSTNEKLFF. The part of the CDR3 DNA that was read is TGTGCCAGCAGCTGGGCGGGCTCAACTAATGAAAAA. Full variable domain (rest looked up from reference TRBV11-3 and TRBJ1-4): EAGVVQSPRYKIIEKKQPVAFWCNPISGHNTLYWYLQNLGQGPELLIRYENEEAVDDSQLPKDRFSAERLKGVDSTLKIQPAELGDSAVYLCASSWAGSTNEKLFFGSGTQLSVL.

On this clone: The sequenced fragment ends 3 residues before the CDR3 boundary, so the rest is inferred from the germline J gene. V gene TRBV6-2 or TRBV6-3 combines with J gene TRBJ2-7; D gene unclear. V was clipped by 8 bases and J by 4 bases, with 15 bases between them. There are 13 residues in the CDR3. The germline gives CDR1 MNHEY, CDR2 SVGEGT. The CDR3 here is CASRFAALYEQYF. CDR3 DNA, as far as it was read: TGTGCCAGCCGTTTTGCCGCGCTATACGAG.

In its sample, this clone was seen a few times. The read is 3 residues too short to cover the CDR3 end, so that end is filled in from the germline J gene. V gene TRBV11-2 combines with J gene TRBJ2-7; TRBD1 is a possible D gene (5 bases). Looked up from germline, CDR1 is SGHAT and CDR2 is FQNNGV. The ends were cut back, 0 bases at V and 3 bases at J, with 9 bases in the middle. This CDR3 has 14 residues. CDR3 loop: CASSLDGAGYEQYF. The covered CDR3 bases are TGTGCCAGCAGCTTAGATGGGGCCGGCTACGAG. The variable domain in full, completed from reference TRBV11-2 and TRBJ2-7, reads EAGVAQSPRYKIIEKRQSVAFWCNPISGHATLYWYQQILGQGPKLLIQFQNNGVVDDSQLPKDRFSAERLKGVDSTLKIQPAKLEDSAVYLCASSLDGAGYEQYFGPGTRLTVT.

In this sample, this clone turned up many times. The read terminates 3 residues before the CDR3 end, so the remaining end is supplied by the germline J gene. J is TRBJ1-2 and V is TRBV2; 7 bases are a match to TRBD1. V lost 3 bases to trimming and J lost 3 bases; unmatched junction nucleotides: 4. CDR3 length equals 14 residues. Germline-derived CDR1 and CDR2 are SNHLY and FYNNEI. CDR3 DNA, as far as it was read: TGTGCCAGCAGTGAGCGGACAGGCGACTATGGC. Translating it yields CASSERTGDYG. The entire CDR3 sequence reads CASSERTGDYGYTF.